The TCR beta chain under discussion was sequenced for a study of blood T cell repertoires in COVID-19. Study overall: There were acute and convalescent COVID-19 samples, and they came from the United States, Italy and Spain. From T cells, B-cell-depleted T cells, or PBMCs came the material, which was cDNA or gDNA.

Authors' analysis steps: Estimation of nucleated cell counts was performed using reference gene primer amplification. Using immunoSEQ multiplex PCR, the repertoire was profiled, and TCRdb retains in-frame clones only, with some absent. V, J and clone size derive from that table, while D and trimming were established from the DNA sequence. The sample includes about 150,000 clones, 80% of them seen just once. Per the germline V gene, CDR1 is MGHRA and CDR2 is YSYEKL. The junction had 15 bases not matched to a gene; V was cut back by 7 bases and J by 0 bases. This CDR3 comprises 18 residues. The specimen was peripheral blood. This sequence originates from a man aged 60 to 69 with acute or convalescent COVID-19. The chain joins TRBV4-1 to TRBJ2-3, with TRBD2 identical over 8 bases. The CDR3: CASTPGVVAGTSTDTQYF. The CDR3 nucleotides read TGCGCCAGCACCCCAGGGGTGGTAGCGGGGACTAGCACAGATACGCAGTATTTT.